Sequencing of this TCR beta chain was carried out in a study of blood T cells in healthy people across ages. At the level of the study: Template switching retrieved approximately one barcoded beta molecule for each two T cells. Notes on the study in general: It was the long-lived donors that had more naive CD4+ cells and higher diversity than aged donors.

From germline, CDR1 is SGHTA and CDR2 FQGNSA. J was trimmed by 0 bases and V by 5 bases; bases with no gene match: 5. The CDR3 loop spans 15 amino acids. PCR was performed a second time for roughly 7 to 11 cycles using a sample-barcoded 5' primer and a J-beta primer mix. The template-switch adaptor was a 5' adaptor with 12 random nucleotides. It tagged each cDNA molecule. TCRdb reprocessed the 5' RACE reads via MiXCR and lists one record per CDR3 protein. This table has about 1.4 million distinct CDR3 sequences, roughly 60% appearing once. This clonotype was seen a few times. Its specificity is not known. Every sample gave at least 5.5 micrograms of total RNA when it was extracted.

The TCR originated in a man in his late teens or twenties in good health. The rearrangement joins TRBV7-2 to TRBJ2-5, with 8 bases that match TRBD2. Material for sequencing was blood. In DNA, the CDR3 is TGTGCCAGCAGCCCATCGGGACTAGACCAAGAGACCCAGTACTTC. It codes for CASSPSGLDQETQYF.